These T cell receptor beta chains were read from a single sample in a study of shared clonotypes between healthy human individuals. Measured with immunoSEQ multiplex PCR; TCRdb has only the in-frame clones, and not every one. The sample carries about 2 million clones, about 95% recorded once. The sequencing input was naive CD8+ T cells sorted from blood. Receptors were obtained from a man younger than 35 in good health. CDR3s include the opening cysteine and the closing phenylalanine or tryptophan. A D gene is named only where the DNA matches it firmly. Rows may omit the clone size; those that give it use once, few, many or a size class.

TRBJ2-3,TRBV9,NA,TRBD2,TGTGCCAGCAGCAGAGGGACTAGCGGCACAGATACGCAGTATTTT,CASSRGTSGTDTQYF
TRBJ2-5,TRBV28,once,NA,TGTGCCAGCAGTCGGGACTCCCAAGAGACCCAGTACTTC,CASSRDSQETQYF
TRBJ2-2,TRBV7-9,NA,NA,TGTGCCAGCAGCTTAGTGGGGAACACCGGGGAGCTGTTTTTT,CASSLVGNTGELFF
TRBJ1-2,TRBV11-2,few,NA,TGTGCCAGCAGCCAGTCAGGCCTGAGTGACTATGGCTACACCTTC,CASSQSGLSDYGYTF
TRBJ2-7,TRBV4-1,NA,TRBD1,TGCGCCAGCAGCCAAGGGGGCGGACAGGGGTCGTACGAGCAGTACTTC,CASSQGGGQGSYEQYF
TRBJ2-3,TRBV27,NA,TRBD1,TGTGCCAGCAGTTTTTGGACAGGGGTCACAGATACGCAGTATTTT,CASSFWTGVTDTQYF
TRBJ1-2,TRBV7-6,NA,NA,TGTGCCAGCAGCTTAGTAACGGGGGCCTATGGCTACACCTTC,CASSLVTGAYGYTF
TRBJ2-6,TRBV27,NA,NA,TGTGCCAGCAGTCTCGCTGGGGCCAACGTCCTGACTTTC,CASSLAGANVLTF
TRBJ1-1,TRBV9,NA,NA,TGTGCCAGCAGCGTGACTGGGGGAGACACTGAAGCTTTCTTT,CASSVTGGDTEAFF
TRBJ2-5,TRBV13,NA,TRBD1,TGTGCCAGCAGCTCTACAGGGGTTATGGAGACCCAGTACTTC,CASSSTGVMETQYF
TRBJ2-1,TRBV5-6,NA,NA,TGTGCCAGCAGCCATCTAGAAAATGAGCAGTTCTTC,CASSHLENEQFF
TRBJ1-2,TRBV30,NA,TRBD1,TGTGCCTGGAGGGACTCCCCCGGGACAGACTATGGCTACACCTTC,CAWRDSPGTDYGYTF
TRBJ2-4,TRBV27,NA,NA,TGTGCCAGCAGTTTACTGGGGCGGGGAAACATTCAGTACTTC,CASSLLGRGNIQYF
TRBJ2-1,TRBV5-1,NA,NA,TGCGCCAGCAGCCCACCACAGGCTAGCTCCTACAATGAGCAGTTCTTC,CASSPPQASSYNEQFF
TRBJ1-2,TRBV2,NA,TRBD1,TGTGCCAGCAGTGGGCGGACAGGGTTTTTCGGCTACACCTTC,CASSGRTGFFGYTF
TRBJ2-3,TRBV7-2,once,NA,TGTGCCAGCAGCGTAGGGTCCAGTCCGATTTTCACAGATACGCAGTATTTT,CASSVGSSPIFTDTQYF
TRBJ2-7,TRBV7-9,NA,NA,TGTGCCAGCAGCTTAGGTCAGGGCGACGACGAGCAGTACTTC,CASSLGQGDDEQYF
TRBJ1-4,TRBV6-5,NA,NA,TGTGCCAGCAGTTACTCGCCAGGGGCAACTAATGAAAAACTGTTTTTT,CASSYSPGATNEKLFF
TRBJ1-1,TRBV7-9,NA,TRBD1,TGTGCCAGCAGCCCCCGACAGGGGGCGAACACTGAAGCTTTCTTT,CASSPRQGANTEAFF
TRBJ2-1,TRBV7-9,NA,TRBD2,TGTGCCAGCAGCTTAACTAGCGGGAGGGCCGGGAATGAGCAGTTCTTC,CASSLTSGRAGNEQFF
TRBJ2-7,TRBV6-5,NA,NA,TGTGCCAGCAGCCTTACTATTGGGTCCTACGAGCAGTACTTC,CASSLTIGSYEQYF
TRBJ1-2,TRBV19,once,TRBD1,TGTGCCAGTAGTATCGGGACAGGGGACATACGTTTCTCCTATGGCTACACCTTC,CASSIGTGDIRFSYGYTF
TRBJ1-3,TRBV27,NA,TRBD1,TGTGCCAGCGGTCCCGGGACAGGGGTACCTGGAAACACCATATATTTT,CASGPGTGVPGNTIYF
TRBJ2-7,TRBV5-4,NA,TRBD2,TGTGCCAGCAGCACACCGGGACTAGATGCCCCCCAGTACTTC,CASSTPGLDAPQYF
TRBJ1-1,TRBV9,NA,NA,TGTGCCAGCAGCGGAGGGACGAACAATGAAGCTTTCTTT,CASSGGTNNEAFF
TRBJ2-3,TRBV4-1,once,TRBD1,TGCGCCAGCAGCCTCCGGGACAGTTACACAGATACGCAGTATTTT,CASSLRDSYTDTQYF
TRBJ2-1,TRBV27,NA,TRBD1,TGTGCCAGCAGTTTCCCCCCCAGGGGGAGCTCCTACAATGAGCAGTTCTTC,CASSFPPRGSSYNEQFF
TRBJ2-1,TRBV2,NA,TRBD2,TGTGCCGAGAGGGTCAGCGGGGGGTCCTACAATGAGCAGTTCTTC,CAERVSGGSYNEQFF
TRBJ1-2,TRBV28,NA,NA,TGTGCCAGCGTAATGACCGGGTCCTCCGTGAGTTATGGCTACACCTTC,CASVMTGSSVSYGYTF
TRBJ2-2,TRBV28,NA,TRBD2,TGTGCCAGCAGTCCCTGGGCTAGCGGGAACACCGGGGAGCTGTTTTTT,CASSPWASGNTGELFF
TRBJ2-3,TRBV5-1,NA,TRBD2,TGCGCCAGCAGCTTTGTAGCGGGGGACACAGATACGCAGTATTTT,CASSFVAGDTDTQYF
TRBJ2-5,TRBV5-5,NA,TRBD2,TGTGCCAGCAGCTTCGCGGGAGGGCCGGAGACCCAGTACTTC,CASSFAGGPETQYF
TRBJ2-2,TRBV4-1,NA,NA,TGCGCCAGCGGATCAGGGGACTCCGGGGAGCTGTTTTTT,CASGSGDSGELFF
TRBJ2-7,TRBV4-3,NA,NA,TGCGCCAGCAGCCAAGATTTTACCGGGACCGGCTACGAGCAGTACTTC,CASSQDFTGTGYEQYF
TRBJ2-1,TRBV27,NA,TRBD2,TGTGCCAGCAGTTTAGGGACTAGCGGGAGTCTAGGTAATGAGCAGTTCTTC,CASSLGTSGSLGNEQFF
TRBJ2-3,TRBV5-4,NA,NA,TGTGCCAGCAGCTTGGCCTGGGTCCATACGCAGTATTTT,CASSLAWVHTQYF
TRBJ2-7,TRBV7-6,NA,NA,TGTGCCAGCAGCCCGTCGGGCTCCTACGAGCAGTACTTC,CASSPSGSYEQYF
TRBJ2-7,TRBV27,NA,NA,TGTGCCAGCAGTTTATCGCCCGCTGGCGCTACCTACGAGCAGTACTTC,CASSLSPAGATYEQYF
TRBJ2-3,TRBV10-1,NA,NA,TGCGCCAGCAGTGAGGGCAGGCCCACAGATACGCAGTATTTT,CASSEGRPTDTQYF
TRBJ2-7,TRBV6-6,NA,TRBD1,TGTGCCAGCAGTTTTGGGGACAGCACGACTTTCTACGAGCAGTACTTC,CASSFGDSTTFYEQYF
TRBJ1-5,TRBV28,NA,NA,TGTGCCAGCAGTCCTATGGGGGAGATAGGGCCCCAGCATTTT,CASSPMGEIGPQHF
TRBJ2-1,TRBV4-3,NA,TRBD2,TGCGCCAGCAGCCAAGATTGGAGCGGGAGGCCCGTCAATGAGCAGTTCTTC,CASSQDWSGRPVNEQFF
TRBJ1-1,TRBV7-9,NA,NA,TGTGCCAGCAGCGAGCCGTTGGGGGTTGAGGGTGCTTTCTTT,CASSEPLGVEGAFF
TRBJ1-1,TRBV6-5,NA,NA,TGTGCCAGCAGTACCGAACAAGTCATGAACACTGAAGCTTTCTTT,CASSTEQVMNTEAFF
TRBJ2-5,TRBV9,NA,NA,TGTGCCAGCAGCCCTACGGAAGGTCGAGGGGGGGAGACCCAGTACTTC,CASSPTEGRGGETQYF
TRBJ1-1,TRBV27,NA,NA,TGTGCCAGCAGCCGGGGCCCAGGGTACGGCAAGAACACTGAAGCTTTCTTT,CASSRGPGYGKNTEAFF
TRBJ1-4,TRBV4-1,once,NA,TGCGCCAGCAGCCAAGATAGAGTTTCCGAAAAACTGTTTTTT,CASSQDRVSEKLFF
TRBJ1-1,TRBV7-9,NA,TRBD1,TGTGCCAGCACCAACGAACAGGGGCGGAACACTGAAGCTTTCTTT,CASTNEQGRNTEAFF
TRBJ2-7,TRBV7-9,NA,TRBD1,TGTGCCAGCAGCTCGACAGGGGTCGAGCAGTACTTC,CASSSTGVEQYF
TRBJ2-7,TRBV10-3,NA,NA,TGTGCCATCAGTGAGGGAACAGGCACCTACGAGCAGTACTTC,CAISEGTGTYEQYF
TRBJ2-5,TRBV10-3,NA,NA,TGTGCCATCAGTGAAGAGGGAACCGAGACCCAGTACTTC,CAISEEGTETQYF
TRBJ2-7,TRBV6-1,NA,TRBD1,TGTGCCAGCAGTGGGATATGGGACAGGTCATACGAGCAGTACTTC,CASSGIWDRSYEQYF
TRBJ2-7,TRBV7-9,NA,NA,TGTGCCAGCAGCTTAGCCCCAGGACCCATATCCTCGGGCGAGCAGTACTTC,CASSLAPGPISSGEQYF
TRBJ2-7,TRBV7-9,once,TRBD2,TGTGCCAGCAGCCTGCCGGGACTAGGCTACGAGCAGTACTTC,CASSLPGLGYEQYF
TRBJ2-5,TRBV6-5,NA,NA,TGTGCCAGCAGTGACATGGCAGGGACCCAGTACTTC,CASSDMAGTQYF